This TCR beta chain was identified in a study of blood T cell repertoires in COVID-19. Looking at the study overall: COVID-19 samples, acute and convalescent, were from the United States, Italy and Spain.

In the original processing: The authors estimated nucleated cell counts from reference gene primer amplification. Measured with immunoSEQ multiplex PCR; TCRdb has only the in-frame clones, and not every one. V, J and clone size were drawn from that table, and D and trimming were deduced from the DNA. The sample records 130,000 or so clones, about 82% being singletons. The CDR3 totals 15 residues. V dropped 4 bases and J dropped 7 bases, with 17 bases sitting between them. Germline lookup yields CDR1 MNHEY and CDR2 SVGEGT. This TCR was recovered from a woman in her sixties with acute or convalescent COVID-19. The rearrangement links TRBV6-2 or TRBV6-3 to TRBJ1-5, with TRBD1 as a possible D gene (5 bases). The material sequenced was peripheral blood. CDR3 region: CASSFRQVGGQPQHF. CDR3 bases: TGTGCCAGCAGTTTTAGGCAGGTTGGGGGGCAGCCCCAGCATTTT.